A selection of T cell receptor beta chains follows, all from one sample in a study of cytomegalovirus exposure and HLA in healthy donors. Method: immunoSEQ multiplex PCR; TCRdb's copy keeps in-frame clones and lacks some. The table lists roughly 150,000 clones, 85% of them singletons. The sequenced sample was PBMCs. These TCRs come from a man younger than 45 in good health and CMV-seropositive. Both conserved end residues are part of each CDR3.

J | V | CDR3
TRBJ2-5 | TRBV6-5 | CASSYSRGKGETQYF
TRBJ2-3 | TRBV9 | CASSVVGSGGAFDTQYF
TRBJ2-3 | TRBV21-1 | CASSNRGGTDTQYF
TRBJ2-1 | TRBV7-2 | CASSVTSGTWSSYNEQFF
TRBJ2-5 | TRBV2 | CASETDYPSWETQYF
TRBJ2-1 | TRBV7-6 | CASSSEAGGRNEQFF
TRBJ2-1 | TRBV15 | CATSRGLAGTYNEQFF
TRBJ2-2 | TRBV2 | CASSDTSGGVYTGELFF
TRBJ2-1 | TRBV5-1 | CASSGSGFYNEQFF
TRBJ2-7 | TRBV9 | CASSDPRSGTPRLYF
TRBJ2-1 | TRBV5-1 | CASSLANTDYNEQFF
TRBJ2-3 | TRBV5-1 | CASSTTVAGVSTDTQYF
TRBJ1-4 | TRBV5-1 | CASSSGTGDTRGEKLFF
TRBJ2-2 | TRBV7-2 | CASSFRDRGPAGELFF
TRBJ2-3 | TRBV4-1 | CASSQEQAGSTDTQYF
TRBJ2-3 | TRBV15 | CATSRAGQGDTDTQYF
TRBJ1-4 | TRBV6-5 | CASSSGGFNEKLFF
TRBJ1-2 | TRBV13 | CASSPYRDREWEWDYGYTF
TRBJ1-3 | TRBV5-1 | CASSLTGSGNTIYF
TRBJ1-2 | TRBV6-5 | CASSRTGEGYGYTF
TRBJ2-7 | TRBV5-6 | CASSHRTGRYEQYF
TRBJ1-2 | TRBV15 | CATSLDRTLYGYTF